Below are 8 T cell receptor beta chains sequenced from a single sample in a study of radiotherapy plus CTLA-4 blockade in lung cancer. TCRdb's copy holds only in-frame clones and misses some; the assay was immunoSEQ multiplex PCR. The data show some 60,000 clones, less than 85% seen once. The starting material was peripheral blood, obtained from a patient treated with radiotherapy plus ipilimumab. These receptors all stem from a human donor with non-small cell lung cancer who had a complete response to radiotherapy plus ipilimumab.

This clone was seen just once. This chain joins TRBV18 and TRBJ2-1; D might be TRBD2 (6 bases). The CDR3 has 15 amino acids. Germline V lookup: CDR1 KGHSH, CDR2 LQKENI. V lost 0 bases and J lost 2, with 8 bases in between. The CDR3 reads CASSPPGGAYNEQFF. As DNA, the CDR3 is TGTGCCAGCTCACCACCGGGCGGGGCCTACAATGAGCAGTTCTTC.

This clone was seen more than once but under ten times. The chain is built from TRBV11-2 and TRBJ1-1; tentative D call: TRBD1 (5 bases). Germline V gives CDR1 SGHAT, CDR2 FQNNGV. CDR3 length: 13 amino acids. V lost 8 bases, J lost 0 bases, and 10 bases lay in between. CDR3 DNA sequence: TGTGCCAGCTGTCTGGACATGAACACTGAAGCTTTCTTT. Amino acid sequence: CASCLDMNTEAFF.

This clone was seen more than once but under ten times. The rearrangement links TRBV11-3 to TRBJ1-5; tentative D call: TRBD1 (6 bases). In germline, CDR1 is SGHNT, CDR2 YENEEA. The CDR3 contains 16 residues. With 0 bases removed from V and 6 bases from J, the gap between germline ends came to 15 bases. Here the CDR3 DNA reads TGTGCCAGCAGCTTAGACAGGGGTTTTAGAGGTCAGCCCCAGCATTTT. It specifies CASSLDRGFRGQPQHF.

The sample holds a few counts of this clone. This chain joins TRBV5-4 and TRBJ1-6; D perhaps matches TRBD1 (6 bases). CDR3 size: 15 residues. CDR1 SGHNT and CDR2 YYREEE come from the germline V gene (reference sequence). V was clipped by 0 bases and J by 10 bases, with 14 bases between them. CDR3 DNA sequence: TGTGCCAGCAGCTTGGCTACAGGGCGTCGCTCACCCCTCCACTTT. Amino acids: CASSLATGRRSPLHF.

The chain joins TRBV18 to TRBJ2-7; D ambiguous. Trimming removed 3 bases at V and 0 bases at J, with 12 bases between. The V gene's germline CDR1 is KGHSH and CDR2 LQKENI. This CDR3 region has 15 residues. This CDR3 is CASSPSVTPSYEQYF. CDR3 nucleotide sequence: TGTGCCAGCTCACCGTCCGTAACACCCTCCTACGAGCAGTACTTC.

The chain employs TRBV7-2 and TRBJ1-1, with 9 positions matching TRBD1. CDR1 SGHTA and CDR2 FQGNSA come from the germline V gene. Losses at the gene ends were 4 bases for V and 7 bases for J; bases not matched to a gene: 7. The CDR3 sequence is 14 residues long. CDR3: CASSSGQGKGEAFF. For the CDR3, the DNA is TGTGCCAGCAGCTCGGGACAGGGAAAGGGTGAAGCTTTCTTT.

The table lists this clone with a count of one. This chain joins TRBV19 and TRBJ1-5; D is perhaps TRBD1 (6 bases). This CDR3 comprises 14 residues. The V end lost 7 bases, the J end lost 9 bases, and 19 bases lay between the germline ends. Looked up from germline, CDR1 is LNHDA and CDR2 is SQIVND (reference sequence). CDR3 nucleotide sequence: TGTGCCAGTATTCCGGACAGTTCACGGGGGCCCCAGCATTTT. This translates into CASIPDSSRGPQHF.

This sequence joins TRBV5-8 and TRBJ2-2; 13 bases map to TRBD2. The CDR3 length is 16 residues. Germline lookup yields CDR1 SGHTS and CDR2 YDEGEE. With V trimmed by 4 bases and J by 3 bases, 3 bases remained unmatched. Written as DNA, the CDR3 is TGTGCCAGCAGCGAGGGACTAGCGGGATACACCGGGGAGCTGTTTTTT. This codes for CASSEGLAGYTGELFF.